The source of this T cell receptor beta chain is a study of blood T cells in healthy people across ages. Germline V gene lookup returns CDR1 SGHAT and CDR2 FQNNGV. The V segment lost 5 bases and the J segment 2 bases; nucleotides outside the gene matches: 6. The CDR3 runs to 15 residues. A second PCR of about 7 to 11 cycles used a sample-barcoded 5' primer and a J-beta primer mix. From the 5' RACE reads, TCRdb called clonotypes with MiXCR, one entry per CDR3 protein. The data contain some 1.8 million distinct CDR3 sequences, about 39% of them singletons. The chain couples TRBV11-2 to TRBJ2-1; 7 bases map to TRBD1. The sequence was obtained from a human donor in good health. Sequencing input: blood. CDR3 in amino acids: CASSHIRGPYNEQFF. The DNA of the CDR3 is TGTGCCAGCAGCCACATTAGGGGGCCCTACAATGAGCAGTTCTTC. The full variable domain, its missing parts supplied by reference TRBV11-2 and TRBJ2-1, is EAGVAQSPRYKIIEKRQSVAFWCNPISGHATLYWYQQILGQGPKLLIQFQNNGVVDDSQLPKDRFSAERLKGVDSTLKIQPAKLEDSAVYLCASSHIRGPYNEQFFGPGTRLTVL.